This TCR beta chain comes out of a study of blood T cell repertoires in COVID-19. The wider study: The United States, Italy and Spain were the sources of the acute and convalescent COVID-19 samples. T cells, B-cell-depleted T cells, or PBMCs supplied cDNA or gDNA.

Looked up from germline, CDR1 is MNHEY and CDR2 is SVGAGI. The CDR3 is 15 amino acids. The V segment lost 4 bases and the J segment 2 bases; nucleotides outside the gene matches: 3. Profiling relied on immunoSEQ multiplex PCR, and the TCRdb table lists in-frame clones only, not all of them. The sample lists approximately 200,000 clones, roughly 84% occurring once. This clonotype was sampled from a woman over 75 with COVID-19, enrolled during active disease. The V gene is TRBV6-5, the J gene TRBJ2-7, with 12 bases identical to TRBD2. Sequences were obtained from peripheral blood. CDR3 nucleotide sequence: TGTGCCAGCAGTTTAAGGACTAGCGGGGCCTACGAGCAGTACTTC. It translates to CASSLRTSGAYEQYF.